This T cell receptor beta chain was documented in a study of T cells in localized non-small cell lung cancer. Findings and limits, study-wide: Uninvolved adjacent lung showed peak T cell clonality, exceeding tumor.

CDR3 length equals 16 residues. Germline V CDR1 and CDR2: SGHRS, YFSETQ. The ends were cut back, 5 bases at V and 4 bases at J, with 21 bases in the middle. Libraries were prepared by immunoSEQ multiplex PCR; TCRdb keeps only in-frame clonotypes and omits some of them. The repertoire consists of more than 100,000 clones, with roughly 90% occurring once and the leading ten covering over 1.5%. Remarks on this clone: The antigen is not known.

The input for sequencing was peripheral blood, taken before any cancer treatment. V usage is TRBV5-1 and J usage is TRBJ2-5, with a weak D call TRBD1 (6 bases). This receptor was taken from an older female donor with stage I lung adenocarcinoma. The CDR3 protein is CASRSGDYQGRETQYF. The CDR3 DNA sequence: TGCGCCAGCAGGTCCGGGGATTACCAGGGGAGAGAGACCCAGTACTTC. The whole variable domain, remainder taken from reference TRBV5-1 and TRBJ2-5, is KAGVTQTPRYLIKTRGQQVTLSCSPISGHRSVSWYQQTPGQGLQFLFEYFSETQRNKGNFPGRFSGRQFSNSRSEMNVSTLELGDSALYLCASRSGDYQGRETQYFGPGTRLLVL.